What follows describes a single T cell receptor beta chain. The antigen remains unidentified. This sample was taken from a study of T cell repertoires in cytomegalovirus infection. Whole-study context: CMV epitopes used comprised recently identified HLA-C-restricted ones and well-studied HLA-B-restricted ones.

TCRdb re-called the reads with MiXCR, one entry per CDR3 protein. The repertoire holds 450,000 to 600,000 distinct CDR3 sequences, with about 39% as singletons. Regarding the study as a whole: The ex vivo response was dominated by HLA-C-restricted CMV-specific TCR beta clonotypes.

Trimming cost V 3 bases and J 0 bases; bases outside gene matches: 2. Germline loops: CDR1 DFQATT, CDR2 SNEGSKA (reference sequence). This CDR3 has 14 residues. This material consisted of cultured PBMCs, taken from culture after CMV antigen stimulation. The chain joins TRBV20-1 to TRBJ2-3; 8 bases match TRBD2. The sequence came from a human donor in good health (CMV status not recorded). Some clones in this sample may be carry-over from other donors' samples. CDR3 in amino acids: CSASSGVSTDTQYF. CDR3 nucleotides: TGCAGTGCTAGTAGCGGGGTTAGCACAGATACGCAGTATTTT.